The 31 T cell receptor beta chains reported below all come from one sample, sequenced in a study of untreated major depressive disorder. Study-level points and caveats: Depressed patients' CD4+ T cells carried increased TRBV05-01 (Vbeta 5.1) usage versus control CD4+ T cells.

Their recognized antigens are unknown. Repertoires were generated with immunoSEQ multiplex PCR, while TCRdb's copy carries only in-frame clones and drops some. The table includes about 13,000 clones, around nine tenths detected once. Sequencing was performed on CD4+ T cells from PBMCs. These receptors were collected from a woman in her twenties or thirties with major depressive disorder.

The chain uses TRBV7-6 and TRBJ2-7; D may be TRBD2 (5 bases). CDR3 length: 15 amino acids. Germline CDR1 is SGHVS and CDR2 is FNYEAQ. V lost 1 base to trimming and J lost 5 bases, with 15 bases between them. The CDR3 DNA sequence: TGTGCCAGCAGCTTAGGTGGTGAGGGCCCAAACGAGCAGTACTTC. This sequence encodes CASSLGGEGPNEQYF. Based on the CDR3 plus reference TRBV7-6 and TRBJ2-7, the full variable domain is GAGVSQSPRYKVTKRGQDVALRCDPISGHVSLYWYRQALGQGPEFLTYFNYEAQQDKSGLPNDRFSAERPEGSISTLTIQRTEQRDSAMYRCASSLGGEGPNEQYFGPGTRLTVT.

The chain uses TRBV4-1 and TRBJ2-4, with TRBD2 identical over 10 bases. Per germline, CDR1 MGHRA and CDR2 YSYEKL. The CDR3 has 17 amino acids. V lost 1 base, J lost 0 bases, and 3 bases stayed unmatched. The CDR3 DNA reads TGCGCCAGCAGCCAAGTACTAGCGGGGTTAGCCAAAAACATTCAGTACTTC. As protein: CASSQVLAGLAKNIQYF.

The rearrangement links TRBV11-2 to TRBJ2-1; no firm D call. Trimming left V 7 bases short and J 4 bases short, with 5 bases between. Germline loops: CDR1 SGHAT, CDR2 FQNNGV. CDR3 length: 11 amino acids. The CDR3 is CASNNYNEQFF. The CDR3 region has the DNA TGTGCCAGCAACAATTACAATGAGCAGTTCTTC.

The chain combines TRBV10-1 with TRBJ2-3, with 15 bases identical to TRBD2. J lost 9 bases, V lost 4 bases, and 5 bases had no gene match. The CDR3 contains 15 residues. Germline values: CDR1 WNHNN, CDR2 SYGVQD (reference sequence). CDR3 DNA sequence: TGCGCCAGCAGTGGGACTAGCGGGAGGGCTCAAACGCAGTATTTT. Translation gives CASSGTSGRAQTQYF.

This sequence joins TRBV5-1 and TRBJ2-6; D not resolved. Germline CDR1 is SGHRS and CDR2 is YFSETQ. Trimming left V 4 bases short and J 4 bases short, with 9 bases between. This CDR3 has 14 residues. CDR3 protein: CASSPRWGANVLTF. CDR3 sequence (DNA): TGCGCCAGCAGCCCCCGGTGGGGGGCCAACGTCCTGACTTTC.

The chain recombines TRBV5-6 with TRBJ1-2; 7 bases map to TRBD1. V was pared by 2 bases and J by 8 bases, with 12 bases of the junction left unmatched. The CDR3 has 15 residues. Per the germline V gene, CDR1 is SGHDT and CDR2 is YYEEEE. The CDR3 is CASSFFRQGDRGYTF. The CDR3 DNA is TGTGCCAGCAGCTTTTTTCGCCAGGGGGATCGCGGCTACACCTTC.

The chain links TRBV9 to TRBJ2-1; D unresolved. V was trimmed by 0 bases and J by 6 bases, leaving 10 bases between them. Germline CDR1 and CDR2: SGDLS and YYNGEE. The CDR3 consists of 14 residues. Here the CDR3 reads CASSVGSSLNEQFF. The CDR3 bases are TGTGCCAGCAGCGTAGGTTCCTCCCTCAATGAGCAGTTCTTC.

A single count supports this clone. The CDR3 region is CASSQIDMGFYTGELFF. The CDR3 DNA sequence: TGCGCCAGCAGCCAGATAGACATGGGATTTTACACCGGGGAGCTGTTTTTT. This rearrangement joins TRBV4-1 to TRBJ2-2; D gene unclear. Between the trimmed V and J ends, which lost 3 bases and 3 bases, there was a span of 17 bases. This CDR3 region has 17 residues. CDR1 is MGHRA and CDR2 is YSYEKL in the germline V gene.

CDR3 bases: TGCAGTGCACCGGGGGTAGACGAGCAGTACTTC. Its translation: CSAPGVDEQYF. V usage is TRBV20-1 and J usage is TRBJ2-7, with D tentatively TRBD2 (6 bases). The ends were cut back, 6 bases at V and 5 bases at J, with 11 bases in the middle. CDR1 is DFQATT, CDR2 SNEGSKA, per germline (reference sequence). The CDR3 is made up of 11 amino acids.

The rearrangement links TRBV2 to TRBJ1-1, with D perhaps matching TRBD1 (6 bases). The V end was cut by 9 bases, the J end by 2 bases, with 16 bases between. CDR1 and CDR2 from the germline V gene are SNHLY and FYNNEI. The CDR3 spans 14 residues. The CDR3 bases are TGTGCCAGTTCAGGGACACTCGCCAACACTGAAGCTTTCTTT. It specifies CASSGTLANTEAFF.

The V call is TRBV6-4, the J call TRBJ2-2; 7 nucleotides align to TRBD2. Germline CDR1 MRHNA, CDR2 SNTAGT. J gave up 5 bases and V 7 bases, and 7 bases lay outside the gene matches. The CDR3 totals 14 residues. The CDR3 DNA is TGTGCCAGCAAGAGCGGGGATCAAACCGGGGAGCTGTTTTTT. Amino acid sequence: CASKSGDQTGELFF.

The chain employs TRBV19 and TRBJ1-4; D possibly corresponds to TRBD1 (5 bases). Germline CDR1 LNHDA, CDR2 SQIVND (reference sequence). Trimming pared 6 bases from V and 8 bases from J, leaving 16 bases between. CDR3 length: 14 residues. CDR3: CASRNRGTEEKLFF. The CDR3 DNA reads TGTGCCAGTAGAAACCGGGGGACTGAGGAAAAACTGTTTTTT.

The rearrangement uses TRBV6-6 and TRBJ2-4; possible D gene TRBD2, 5 bases. Germline V gene lookup returns CDR1 MNHNY and CDR2 SVGAGI (reference sequence). V lost 6 bases and J 0 bases, leaving 6 bases between the germline ends. This CDR3 has 13 residues. The CDR3 DNA sequence: TGTGCCAGCAGGAGGGTAGCCAAAAACATTCAGTACTTC. Protein product: CASRRVAKNIQYF.

This clone appeared once. For the CDR3, the DNA is TGTGCCAGCAGTTATAATCCGAGTAATCAGCCCCAGCATTTT. This translates into CASSYNPSNQPQHF. V and J are TRBV6-5 and TRBJ1-5; no definite D call. CDR3 length: 14 residues. V lost 3 bases, J lost 4 bases, and 10 bases lay in between. Germline V gene lookup returns CDR1 MNHEY and CDR2 SVGAGI.

In its sample, this clone was seen once. The J gene is TRBJ1-5, the V gene TRBV6-5; D unresolved. The CDR3 totals 14 residues. Germline CDR1 and CDR2: MNHEY and SVGAGI. The V end lost 6 bases, the J end lost 7 bases, and 16 bases lay between the germline ends. This CDR3 reads CASSRGGSVQPQHF. In DNA form, the CDR3 reads TGTGCCAGCAGCCGCGGTGGGTCCGTGCAGCCCCAGCATTTT.

The chain couples TRBV5-1 to TRBJ1-2; the match to TRBD1 covers 7 bases. CDR1 SGHRS and CDR2 YFSETQ come from the germline V gene. CDR3 length equals 15 residues. V trimming: 5 bases; J trimming: 4 bases; junction bases outside the gene matches: 11. CDR3 loop: CASSFNRGSGYGYTF. The CDR3 region has the DNA TGCGCCAGCAGTTTCAACAGGGGTTCCGGCTATGGCTACACCTTC.

The chain carries TRBV5-1 and TRBJ1-4; 7 positions agree with TRBD1. Per the germline V gene, CDR1 is SGHRS and CDR2 is YFSETQ. This CDR3 has 15 amino acids. The trim removed 1 base at V and 5 bases at J, leaving 5 bases unmatched. The CDR3 reads CASSLTGAKNEKLFF. The CDR3 DNA reads as TGCGCCAGCAGCTTGACAGGGGCGAAAAATGAAAAACTGTTTTTT.

The V and J genes are TRBV19 and TRBJ1-5; tentative D call: TRBD1 (5 bases). The CDR3 totals 13 residues. Germline values: CDR1 LNHDA, CDR2 SQIVND (reference sequence). Trimming stripped 7 bases from V and 6 bases from J, with 13 bases between. The CDR3 nucleotides are TGTGCCAGTACACGCAGGGACTCTCAGCCCCAGCATTTT. It is translated as CASTRRDSQPQHF.

This clone was seen a single time. The J gene is TRBJ2-7, the V gene TRBV15; D unclear. V lost 2 bases to trimming and J lost 2 bases, with 13 bases between them. Germline CDR1 is LNHNV and CDR2 is YYDKDF (reference sequence). This CDR3 region has 15 residues. The CDR3 nucleotides read TGTGCCACCAGCAGAAATAAGGGTTACGCCTACGAGCAGTACTTC. This sequence encodes CATSRNKGYAYEQYF.

This chain connects TRBV5-1 to TRBJ2-1, with a weak D call TRBD2 (6 bases). Deletions cut 4 bases from V and 4 bases from J, with 12 bases between. The V gene's germline CDR1 is SGHRS and CDR2 YFSETQ. The CDR3 covers 14 residues. The chain's CDR3 is CASSGGLTYNEQFF. DNA for the CDR3: TGCGCCAGCAGCGGCGGACTAACTTACAATGAGCAGTTCTTC.

The table lists this clone with a few counts. The chain links TRBV10-3 to TRBJ1-5, with 10 nucleotides matching TRBD1. V trimming: 6 bases; J trimming: 3 bases; junction bases outside the gene matches: 5. Germline V CDR1 and CDR2: ENHRY, SYGVKD. The length of the CDR3 is 15 residues. CDR3 sequence reads: CAISTGTGANQPQHF. CDR3 coding DNA: TGTGCCATCAGCACCGGGACAGGGGCCAATCAGCCCCAGCATTTT.

This rearrangement joins TRBV7-9 to TRBJ1-2, with 9 bases that match TRBD1. The CDR3 is 13 amino acids. Germline CDR1 SEHNR, CDR2 FQNEAQ (reference sequence). The J segment lost 8 bases and the V segment lost 4 bases, leaving 5 bases of the junction unmatched. DNA of the CDR3: TGTGCCAGCAGCTCGACAGGGGGTGAAGGCTACACCTTC. Protein product: CASSSTGGEGYTF. Using reference TRBV7-9 and TRBJ1-2 for the parts outside the CDR3, the full variable domain is DTGVSQNPRHKITKRGQNVTFRCDPISEHNRLYWYRQTLGQGPEFLTYFQNEAQLEKSRLLSDRFSAERPKGSFSTLEIQRTEQGDSAMYLCASSSTGGEGYTFGSGTRLTVV.

The chain employs TRBV29-1 and TRBJ1-2, with D tentatively TRBD1 (6 bases). The germline gives CDR1 SQVTM, CDR2 ANQGSEA. The ends were cut back, 5 bases at V and 7 bases at J, with 14 bases in the middle. This CDR3 is 12 amino acids long. The CDR3 DNA follows: TGCAGCGTTACGGGGGGGCGGCTTGGCTACACCTTC. It encodes CSVTGGRLGYTF.

This clone was recorded a few times. V gene TRBV5-1 combines with J gene TRBJ1-2; D gene ambiguous. The CDR3 has 15 residues. Germline assignment: CDR1 SGHRS and CDR2 YFSETQ. V was pared by 0 bases and J by 8 bases, with 17 bases between. The CDR3, as DNA: TGCGCCAGCAGCTTGGATTTTAGCGGTCGGCCCGGCTACACCTTC. Protein sequence: CASSLDFSGRPGYTF. Full variable domain (outside the CDR3, taken from reference TRBV5-1 and TRBJ1-2): KAGVTQTPRYLIKTRGQQVTLSCSPISGHRSVSWYQQTPGQGLQFLFEYFSETQRNKGNFPGRFSGRQFSNSRSEMNVSTLELGDSALYLCASSLDFSGRPGYTFGSGTRLTVV.

The J gene is TRBJ1-2, the V gene TRBV19; tentative D call: TRBD1 (5 bases). Germline values: CDR1 LNHDA, CDR2 SQIVND (reference sequence). This CDR3 is built from 14 residues. The V end was cut by 7 bases, the J end by 3 bases, with 15 bases between. CDR3 coding DNA: TGTGCCAGTAAAACAGGTCTCTGGGACTATGGCTACACCTTC. Its translation is CASKTGLWDYGYTF.

This clone has just one count. The chain joins TRBV9 to TRBJ1-5; D gene ambiguous. Germline values: CDR1 SGDLS, CDR2 YYNGEE. The CDR3 is made up of 15 amino acids. Trimming removed 2 bases at V and 1 base at J, with 10 bases between. CDR3 region: CASSVDGRSNQPQHF. DNA for the CDR3: TGTGCCAGCAGCGTCGACGGGAGAAGCAATCAGCCCCAGCATTTT.

J is TRBJ1-5 and V is TRBV29-1; D unresolved. CDR3 length equals 13 residues. V lost 4 bases, J lost 3 bases, and 10 bases lay in between. The germline gives CDR1 SQVTM, CDR2 ANQGSEA. The CDR3 reads CSVVDQLNQPQHF. The CDR3, as DNA: TGCAGCGTTGTTGATCAGCTCAATCAGCCCCAGCATTTT.

The gene calls are TRBV5-1 and TRBJ2-3; the D gene is possibly TRBD2 (5 bases). CDR3 size: 12 residues. Trimming shortened V by 4 bases and J by 4 bases, and 7 bases separated the two germline ends. The germline CDR1 and CDR2 sequences are SGHRS and YFSETQ. The CDR3 sequence is CASSPGADTQYF. The CDR3 DNA reads as TGCGCCAGCAGCCCCGGGGCAGATACGCAGTATTTT.

The chain is built from TRBV15 and TRBJ1-2; no reliable D call. The CDR3 loop spans 12 amino acids. Trimming stripped 4 bases from V and 8 bases from J, with 11 bases between. CDR1 is LNHNV, CDR2 YYDKDF, per germline (reference sequence). The CDR3 nucleotides read TGTGCCACCAGCACTAGTTTAGGGGGCTACACCTTC. It translates to CATSTSLGGYTF.

The CDR3 nucleotides are TGTGCCAGCAGCTTCACTAGCGGGAGCAATGAGCAGTTCTTC. Amino acid sequence: CASSFTSGSNEQFF. The V call is TRBV11-3, the J call TRBJ2-1; 11 positions match TRBD2. The germline V gene has CDR1 SGHNT and CDR2 YENEEA. V shed 3 bases, J shed 6 bases, and the junction held 1 base outside the gene matches. This CDR3 has 14 amino acids.

The chain recombines TRBV4-1 with TRBJ2-1, with a possible D match to TRBD2 (5 bases). Germline V CDR1 and CDR2: MGHRA, YSYEKL. The V gene lost 6 bases and the J gene lost 0 bases, with 21 bases spanning the gap. The CDR3 runs to 18 residues. DNA of the CDR3: TGCGCCAGCAGTCCACCCCAATTAAGCGGCCGCTCCTACAATGAGCAGTTCTTC. Its translation: CASSPPQLSGRSYNEQFF.